This T cell receptor (beta chain) is from a study of T cell repertoires in cytomegalovirus infection (dated by TCRdb to between 2017 and 2020). A note on the overall study: The HLA type of each donor mattered for the analysis, because public TCR beta signatures pointed to carriage of CMV infection along with the matching HLA type.

TCRdb shows the sequencer as Illumina HiSeq 1500. The public reads were quality trimmed at Q25 with fastp and then assembled into clones with MiXCR by TCRdb, keeping productive beta chains. Every entry covers one CDR3 protein and lists the most common genes and DNA from its rows. This sample is represented by about 490,000 distinct CDR3 sequences; approximately 11% of them were singletons. The ten biggest clones cover roughly 10% of the sample. This clonotype was detected a few times. Its antigen remains undetermined. No much larger clone exists at a distance of one base, and base qualities are not known. General findings and caveats noted by the study authors: In the ex vivo response, HLA-C-restricted CMV-specific TCR beta clonotypes were dominant, and in two of eight donors the single most frequent clonotype came from this HLA-C-restricted group. Cumulative frequency of public TCR beta family members discriminated carriers of CMV infection plus the relevant HLA type in this cohort and an independent roughly 330-donor cohort.

The sample comprised PBMCs. This TCR was recovered from a human donor in good health (CMV status not recorded). Some clones in this sample may be carry-over from other donors' samples.

The CDR3 reads as follows: CAIGDGSNQPQHF. The DNA is as follows: TGTGCCATCGGGGACGGGAGCAATCAGCCCCAGCATTTT. The chain links TRBV10-3 with TRBJ1-5; TRBD1 is possibly the D segment (5 matching bases). Cut back by 8 bases and 1 base, the V and J ends lie 9 bases apart. In the germline V gene, CDR1 corresponds to ENHRY and CDR2 to SYGVKD. The CDR3 sequence holds 13 residues, the cysteine and phenylalanine included. Just the 39-base CDR3 DNA is kept, in frame starting at base 1.